The 25 T cell receptor beta chains below were found in one sample sequenced in a study of blood T cells in healthy people across ages. Using a J-beta primer mix together with a sample-barcoded 5' primer, a second PCR was run for roughly 7 to 11 cycles. Each CDR3 protein is one row after TCRdb ran MiXCR on the 5' RACE reads. The sample has 1 million or so distinct CDR3 sequences; around 25% are singletons. In addition, the sample was reused for a study of T cells of mothers and their children.

The sequencing sample was made of blood. The receptors were sampled from a girl aged 2 to 10 in good health.

The chain joins TRBV4-1 to TRBJ2-1; D is possibly TRBD1 or TRBD2 (5 bases each). CDR3 length: 15 residues. Trimming shortened V by 2 bases and J by 3 bases, and 11 bases separated the two germline ends. Germline values: CDR1 MGHRA, CDR2 YSYEKL. CDR3 loop: CASSQRQTIYNEQFF. Written as DNA, the CDR3 is TGCGCCAGCAGCCAACGACAGACTATCTACAATGAGCAGTTCTTC.

This rearrangement joins TRBV6-5 to TRBJ1-1; tentatively, D is TRBD1 (6 bases). Trimming took 2 bases from V and 7 from J, leaving 8 bases between them. The germline V gene encodes CDR1 MNHEY and CDR2 SVGAGI. The CDR3 totals 12 residues. The CDR3 loop reads CASSYPTGEAFF. The CDR3 DNA reads as TGTGCCAGCAGTTACCCGACAGGTGAAGCTTTCTTT.

The V and J genes are TRBV6-2 or TRBV6-3 and TRBJ1-5, with 9 bases lining up with TRBD1. Germline V gene data show CDR1 as MNHEY and CDR2 as SVGEGT. V shed 8 bases and J 1 base; nucleotides not matched to a gene: 12. This CDR3 is built from 17 residues. As DNA, the CDR3 is TGTGCCAGCGGGGGGGGTCCAGGACAGGGGAGCAATCAGCCCCAGCATTTT. Its protein is CASGGGPGQGSNQPQHF.

This clonotype showed up just a few times. The chain carries TRBV7-9 and TRBJ2-7; a possible D gene is TRBD1 (6 bases). The V gene lost 4 bases and the J gene lost 6 bases, with 22 bases spanning the gap. Germline V CDR1 and CDR2: SEHNR, FQNEAQ (reference sequence). CDR3 length: 16 residues. This CDR3 is CASSSHATGIEGEQYF. DNA of the CDR3: TGTGCCAGCAGCTCGCATGCCACAGGGATTGAGGGCGAGCAGTACTTC.

The chain has TRBV28 and TRBJ2-7, with 7 bases aligning to TRBD1. Germline CDR1 is MDHEN and CDR2 is SYDVKM. With 6 bases clipped from V and 0 bases from J, the junction kept 8 bases outside the gene matches. CDR3 length: 15 residues. CDR3 bases: TGTGCCAGCAGGCAACAGGGGCAGGACTCCTACGAGCAGTACTTC. Residues: CASRQQGQDSYEQYF.

In the case of this clonotype: A read error is possible here, since a much larger clone lies one base away. V gene TRBV27 combines with J gene TRBJ2-3; TRBD2 agrees at 10 bases. The CDR3 sequence is 14 residues long. Trimming took 6 bases from V and 4 from J; bases not matched to a gene: 4. Germline V gene sequence: CDR1 MNHEY, CDR2 SMNVEV (reference sequence). DNA for the CDR3: TGTGCCAGCAGCCCTAGCGGGAGCGCAGATACGCAGTATTTT. This gives the protein CASSPSGSADTQYF.

This clonotype was counted only a few times. The chain couples TRBV7-9 to TRBJ2-4; no clear D. The germline V gene encodes CDR1 SEHNR and CDR2 FQNEAQ (reference sequence). The CDR3 spans 15 residues. With 5 bases removed from V and 3 bases from J, the gap between germline ends came to 14 bases. The CDR3 region has the DNA TGTGCCAGCAGCCTACATGGCTCCTACAAAAACATTCAGTACTTC. Amino acids: CASSLHGSYKNIQYF.

The chain joins TRBV24-1 to TRBJ2-5; D gene ambiguous. The CDR3 length is 13 residues. V was shortened by 4 bases and J by 0 bases, with 5 bases between the two germline ends. Germline V gene lookup returns CDR1 KGHDR and CDR2 SFDVKD. The CDR3 DNA sequence: TGTGCCACCAGTGACTGGTACCAAGAGACCCAGTACTTC. This sequence encodes CATSDWYQETQYF.

This clonotype has a handful of counts. A read error may produce the germline difference seen at one junction end. V usage is TRBV4-3 and J usage is TRBJ2-3; D is possibly TRBD2 (6 bases). Per germline, CDR1 LGHNA and CDR2 YSLEER. The CDR3 loop spans 15 amino acids. The CDR3 region has the DNA TGCGCCAGCAGCCCGGGACTTGTCCTCACAGATACGCGGTATTTT. Translated: CASSPGLVLTDTRYF.

This clonotype turned up a few times. J is TRBJ2-2 and V is TRBV7-2; D is uncertain. Deletions cut 9 bases from V and 13 bases from J, with 24 bases between. CDR3 length: 14 amino acids. Germline CDR1 SGHTA, CDR2 FQGNSA. The CDR3: CASAPWRADGVLFF. CDR3 in DNA: TGTGCCAGTGCCCCATGGCGCGCAGACGGTGTGCTGTTTTTT. The full variable domain, completed using reference TRBV7-2 and TRBJ2-2, is GAGVSQSPSNKVTEKGKDVELRCDPISGHTALYWYRQSLGQGLEFLIYFQGNSAPDKSGLPSDRFSAERTGGSVSTLTIQRTQQEDSAVYLCASAPWRADGVLFFGEGSRLTVL.

This chain uses TRBV11-2 with TRBJ2-1; D ambiguous. CDR1 SGHAT and CDR2 FQNNGV come from the germline V gene. The CDR3 loop spans 14 amino acids. The V end was cut by 5 bases, the J end by 5 bases, with 13 bases between. The CDR3 DNA is TGTGCCAGCAGCCCGAGTGGCCCTAACAATGAGCAGTTCTTC. Its translation is CASSPSGPNNEQFF. Supplemented by reference TRBV11-2 and TRBJ2-1, the full variable domain reads EAGVAQSPRYKIIEKRQSVAFWCNPISGHATLYWYQQILGQGPKLLIQFQNNGVVDDSQLPKDRFSAERLKGVDSTLKIQPAKLEDSAVYLCASSPSGPNNEQFFGPGTRLTVL.

The chain employs TRBV7-8 and TRBJ2-7, with D possibly being TRBD2 (5 bases). The CDR3 contains 16 residues. The germline gives CDR1 SGHVS, CDR2 FQNEAQ. Trimming left V 2 bases short and J 0 bases short, with 14 bases between. The chain's CDR3 is CASSLREKVSSYEQYF. In nucleotides, the CDR3 is TGTGCCAGCAGCTTACGGGAAAAAGTCAGCTCCTACGAGCAGTACTTC.

The chain couples TRBV9 to TRBJ1-4, with D possibly matching TRBD1 (6 bases). V dropped 4 bases and J dropped 3 bases, with 19 bases sitting between them. This CDR3 comprises 17 residues. Germline values: CDR1 SGDLS, CDR2 YYNGEE. The CDR3 is CASSPSPSRGSNEKLFF. CDR3 sequence (DNA): TGTGCCAGCAGCCCATCACCATCCAGGGGCTCTAATGAAAAACTGTTTTTT.

The V gene is TRBV6-1, the J gene TRBJ1-5; D call uncertain. Trimming pared 5 bases from V and 4 bases from J, leaving 6 bases between. This CDR3 is 12 amino acids long. The V gene's germline CDR1 is MNHNS and CDR2 SASEGT. CDR3 sequence: CASSKGNQPQHF. In nucleotides, the CDR3 is TGTGCCAGCAGTAAAGGAAATCAGCCCCAGCATTTT.

The chain joins TRBV27 to TRBJ2-4; 9 bases match TRBD1. The CDR3 length is 13 residues. Unmatched junction bases numbered 6, after V lost 6 bases and J lost 9 bases. In germline, CDR1 is MNHEY, CDR2 SMNVEV (reference sequence). CDR3: CASRRTGEGIQYF. CDR3 DNA: TGTGCCAGCAGGCGGACAGGGGAGGGCATTCAGTACTTC.

This rearrangement joins TRBV29-1 to TRBJ1-2, with D tentatively TRBD1 (6 bases). In germline, CDR1 is SQVTM, CDR2 ANQGSEA. This CDR3 is built from 13 residues. The germline V and J ends were trimmed by 3 bases and 4 bases, with 12 bases remaining between them. CDR3: CSVDQGLTYGYTF. CDR3 nucleotides: TGCAGCGTTGACCAGGGGCTCACCTATGGCTACACCTTC.

This chain connects TRBV20-1 to TRBJ2-7, with TRBD1 as a possible D gene (6 bases). This CDR3 region has 13 residues. The V end lost 3 bases, the J end lost 9 bases, and 18 bases lay between the germline ends. Germline V gene lookup returns CDR1 DFQATT and CDR2 SNEGSKA (reference sequence). In nucleotides, the CDR3 is TGCAGTGCTAGGCACAGGGCAACTTTGGCGCAGTACTTC. Translated: CSARHRATLAQYF.

Only a few counts were recorded for this clonotype. The rearrangement links TRBV5-5 to TRBJ2-5; D may be TRBD2 (5 bases). Germline loops: CDR1 SGHKS, CDR2 YYEKEE (reference sequence). V was cut by 0 bases and J by 4 bases, with 13 bases left in between. The length of the CDR3 is 15 residues. CDR3 bases: TGTGCCAGCAGCTTGGATCCGGGGAAGGCAGAGACCCAGTACTTC. It specifies CASSLDPGKAETQYF.

The rearrangement uses TRBV5-1 and TRBJ2-1; no reliable D call. V was pared by 2 bases and J by 0 bases, with 9 bases between. Germline V gene lookup returns CDR1 SGHRS and CDR2 YFSETQ. The CDR3 contains 15 residues. This chain's CDR3 is CASSFWLSSYNEQFF. CDR3 coding DNA: TGCGCCAGCAGCTTCTGGTTAAGCTCCTACAATGAGCAGTTCTTC.

The chain has TRBV6-5 and TRBJ2-1; 7 positions match TRBD1. The germline V gene encodes CDR1 MNHEY and CDR2 SVGAGI. The CDR3 loop spans 12 amino acids. Germline trimming cut 5 bases from V and 10 bases from J; bases unmatched to any gene: 5. The CDR3 nucleotides are TGTGCCAGCAGTCTGACAGGGAGCGAGCAGTTCTTC. This translates into CASSLTGSEQFF.

The chain uses TRBV6-1 and TRBJ1-5; a possible D gene is TRBD1 (6 bases). Trimming stripped 4 bases from V and 4 bases from J, with 14 bases between. Germline V gene data show CDR1 as MNHNS and CDR2 as SASEGT. The CDR3 is 15 residues long. The CDR3 DNA follows: TGTGCCAGCAGTGTCTCAGGGGAAATAAATCAGCCCCAGCATTTT. Amino acid sequence: CASSVSGEINQPQHF.

A note on this clonotype: One end of the junction varies from germline; a read error may be responsible. This chain links TRBV2 with TRBJ2-7; D remains ambiguous. The CDR3 sequence is 8 residues long. Germline V gene sequence: CDR1 SNHLY, CDR2 FYNNEI. The CDR3 sequence is CASSDAHF. CDR3 in DNA: TGTGCCAGCAGTGATGCCCACTTC.

This clonotype appeared a few times. V and J are TRBV5-1 and TRBJ2-7, with TRBD2 matching 8 bases. V dropped 7 bases and J dropped 5; count of bases not matched to a gene: 17. Per germline, CDR1 SGHRS and CDR2 YFSETQ. The CDR3 extends over 16 amino acids. The CDR3 here is CASAQGSGSLMDEQYF. The CDR3 DNA sequence: TGCGCCAGCGCCCAAGGGAGCGGGAGTCTCATGGACGAGCAGTACTTC.

This sequence joins TRBV29-1 and TRBJ1-2; tentative D call: TRBD1 (5 bases). Germline CDR1 and CDR2: SQVTM and ANQGSEA. CDR3 length equals 14 residues. V shed 4 bases and J shed 5 bases, with 17 bases lying between them. The CDR3 here is CSVGGLGAQYGYTF. DNA for the CDR3: TGCAGCGTTGGAGGGCTCGGGGCCCAATATGGCTACACCTTC.

This clonotype was seen more than once but under ten times. Here the CDR3 reads CASWDYVGGEAFF. CDR3 bases: TGCGCCAGCTGGGATTACGTGGGGGGTGAAGCTTTCTTT. This chain links TRBV5-1 with TRBJ1-1; a weak D match, TRBD1 (5 bases). CDR3 length equals 13 residues. Trimming shortened V by 7 bases and J by 7 bases, and 17 bases separated the two germline ends. In germline, CDR1 is SGHRS, CDR2 YFSETQ.